This T cell receptor beta chain is from a study of spatial heterogeneity in lung cancer. Study background: Alpha-chain sequences were consistently detected less often than beta-chain sequences. The study found that TCR transcript counts in tumor regions correlated strongly with a matched bulk RNA-seq T cell module score.

Study-level findings and limits: Mutation tallies in tumors tracked expanded intratumoral alpha and beta TCR counts.

A unique molecular identifier was carried by every single TCR cDNA molecule. Each CDR3 protein gets one entry after TCRdb re-called the 5' RACE reads with MiXCR. This repertoire shows approximately 6,200 distinct CDR3 sequences, 15% to 20% found once; its top ten account for around 13%. Time point reported: sample taken at primary tumor resection. No cells were sorted before sequencing. The whole RNA sequenced was extracted from tumor, nontumor lung or frozen PBMC. Trimming removed 3 bases from V and 7 bases from J, with 23 bases in between. Germline values: CDR1 SGHRS, CDR2 YFSETQ. This CDR3 is 17 amino acids long. This clonotype is labeled as medium-sized. The antigen is unknown.

Sequenced material: lung tumor tissue, taken at surgery. This sequence was found in a male donor with early-stage non-small cell lung cancer. The chain is built from TRBV5-1 and TRBJ2-1, with TRBD2 as a possible D gene (6 bases). CDR3 in amino acids: CASSSRGGNELRNEQFF. DNA of the CDR3: TGCGCCAGCAGCTCGCGGGGCGGGAACGAGCTAAGGAATGAGCAGTTCTTC.